This T cell receptor (beta chain) was identified in a study of T cell responses to AZD1222 COVID-19 vaccine. Points from the study as a whole: Sampling captured repertoires only after the peak T cell response. Possibly, clonal diversity was underestimated; donors were largely white British and included more females. Only five or six individuals given AZD1222 were seropositive at baseline. Close to half of spike-specific TCRs reportedly recognize unmutated variant regions.

Sequencing used immunoSEQ multiplex PCR; TCRdb keeps in-frame clones, though not all of them. The profile shows approximately 150,000 clones, 80% to 95% of them singletons. A remark on this clone: Its antigen is still unknown.

From germline, CDR1 is GTSNPN and CDR2 SVGIG (reference sequence). This CDR3 spans 14 amino acids. The ends were cut back, 0 bases at V and 9 bases at J, with 15 bases in the middle. The rearrangement joins TRBV30 to TRBJ1-5; D may be TRBD1 (5 bases). The clonotype originates from an adult in good health. The sample was peripheral blood, taken on day 0 of MenACWY control vaccination. The CDR3 region has the DNA TGTGCCTGGAGTGTACAGGCAGGCGAGGGGCCCCAGCATTTT. Amino acids: CAWSVQAGEGPQHF.